This record looks at one T cell receptor beta chain sequence and its context. The antigen is undetermined. This sample stems from a study of Ad26.COV2.S vaccination and SARS-CoV-2 variants. Sample treatment: some 19 received Ad26.COV2.S at low or high dose, single or two shots; 5 received placebo; per-sample allocation not given. Collection of the samples took place on day 63 after the first injection of vaccine or placebo. Ad26.COV2.S expressed prefusion-stabilized spike from the original Wuhan strain. Using immunoSEQ multiplex PCR, the repertoire was profiled, and TCRdb retains in-frame clones only, with some absent. The table lists 380,000 or so clones, 83% of them singletons. Findings and limits, study-wide: In TCR breadth and depth analyses, total T cell responses may have been underestimated. Non-spike TCR breadth showed similarity between vaccine and placebo recipients.

Germline V gene lookup returns CDR1 SGHRS and CDR2 YFSETQ. V shed 4 bases and J shed 10 bases, with 20 bases lying between them. CDR3 length equals 14 residues. Source: peripheral blood, taken in a trial of Ad26.COV2.S vaccine versus placebo. The clonotype comes from a person between 18 and 59 years old who received the Ad26.COV2.S COVID-19 vaccine or a placebo. V gene TRBV5-1 combines with J gene TRBJ1-1; possible D gene TRBD1, 5 bases. The CDR3 region has the DNA TGCGCCAGCAGCCCCGAGGGGTTGTCGGGGTTAGCTTTCTTT. Residues: CASSPEGLSGLAFF. Based on the CDR3 plus reference TRBV5-1 and TRBJ1-1, the full variable domain is KAGVTQTPRYLIKTRGQQVTLSCSPISGHRSVSWYQQTPGQGLQFLFEYFSETQRNKGNFPGRFSGRQFSNSRSEMNVSTLELGDSALYLCASSPEGLSGLAFFGQGTRLTVV.